The clone carrying this T cell receptor beta chain was seen a few times. Its antigen is not known. Treatment of the sample: roughly 19 received Ad26.COV2.S at low or high dose, single or two shots; roughly five received placebo; per-sample allocation not given. Day 63 after the first vaccine or placebo injection was the time point for sampling. A Boston adult aged 18-55 years was the donor. The source of the sample is a study of Ad26.COV2.S vaccination and SARS-CoV-2 variants. Study at large: In the COV1001 trial, the donor was in the Ad26.COV2.S arm. Ad26.COV2.S was injected intramuscularly once or twice, 56 days apart.

Overall study results and limits: Overall T cell responses may have been underestimated by the analyses of TCR breadth and depth.

Method: immunoSEQ multiplex PCR; TCRdb's copy keeps in-frame clones and lacks some. Among hundreds of thousands of clones listed, 83% were seen once. Looked up from germline, CDR1 is SNHLY and CDR2 is FYNNEI. Between the trimmed V and J ends, which lost 2 bases and 6 bases, there was a span of 2 bases. The length of the CDR3 is 12 residues. The chain combines TRBV2 with TRBJ1-6; D unclear. The clonotype originates from a person between 18 and 65 years old who received the Ad26.COV2.S COVID-19 vaccine or a placebo. The sample in question was peripheral blood, obtained in a trial of Ad26.COV2.S vaccine versus placebo. In DNA, the CDR3 is TGTGCCAGCAGTGAAACTAATTCACCCCTCCACTTT. Its translation is CASSETNSPLHF.